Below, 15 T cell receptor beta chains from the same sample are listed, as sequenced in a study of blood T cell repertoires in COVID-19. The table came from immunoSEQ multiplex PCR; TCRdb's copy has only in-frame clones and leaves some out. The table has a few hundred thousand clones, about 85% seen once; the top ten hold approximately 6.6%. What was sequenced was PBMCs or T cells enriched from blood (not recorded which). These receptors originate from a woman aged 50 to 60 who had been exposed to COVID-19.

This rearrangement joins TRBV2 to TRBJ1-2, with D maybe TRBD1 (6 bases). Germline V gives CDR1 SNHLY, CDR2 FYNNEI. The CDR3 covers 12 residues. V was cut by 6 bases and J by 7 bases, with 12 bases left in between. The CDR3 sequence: CASRRTAGGYTF. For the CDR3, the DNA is TGTGCCAGCAGACGGACAGCAGGTGGCTACACCTTC.

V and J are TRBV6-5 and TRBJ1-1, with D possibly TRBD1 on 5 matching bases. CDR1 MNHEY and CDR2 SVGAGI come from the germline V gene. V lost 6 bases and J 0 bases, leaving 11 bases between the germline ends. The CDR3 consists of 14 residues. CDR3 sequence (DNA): TGTGCCAGCAGATTCAGGGTCATGAACACTGAAGCTTTCTTT. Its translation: CASRFRVMNTEAFF.

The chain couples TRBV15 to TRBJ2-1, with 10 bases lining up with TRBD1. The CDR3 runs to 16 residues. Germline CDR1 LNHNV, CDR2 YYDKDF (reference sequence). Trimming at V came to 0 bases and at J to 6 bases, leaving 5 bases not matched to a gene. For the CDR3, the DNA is TGTGCCACCAGCAGAGATCCGGGACAGGGGATCAATGAGCAGTTCTTC. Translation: CATSRDPGQGINEQFF.

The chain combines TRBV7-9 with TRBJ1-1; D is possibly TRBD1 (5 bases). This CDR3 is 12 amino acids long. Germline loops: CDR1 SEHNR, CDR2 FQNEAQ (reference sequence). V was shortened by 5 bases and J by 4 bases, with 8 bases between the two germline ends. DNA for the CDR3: TGTGCCAGCAGCGCGGGACTCACTGAAGCTTTCTTT. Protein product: CASSAGLTEAFF.

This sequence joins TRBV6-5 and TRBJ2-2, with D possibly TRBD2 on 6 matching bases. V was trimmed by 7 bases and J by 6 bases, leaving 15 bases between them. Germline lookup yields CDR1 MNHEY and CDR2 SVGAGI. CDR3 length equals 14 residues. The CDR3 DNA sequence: TGTGCCAGCAACGCCGCTGCGGGGTCCGGGGAGCTGTTTTTT. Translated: CASNAAAGSGELFF.

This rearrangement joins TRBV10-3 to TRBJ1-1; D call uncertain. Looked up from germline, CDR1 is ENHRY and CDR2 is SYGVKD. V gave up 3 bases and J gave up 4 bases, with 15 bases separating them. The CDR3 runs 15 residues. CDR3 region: CAISDGRPTGTEAFF. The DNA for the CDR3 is TGTGCCATCAGTGATGGCCGACCGACGGGCACTGAAGCTTTCTTT.

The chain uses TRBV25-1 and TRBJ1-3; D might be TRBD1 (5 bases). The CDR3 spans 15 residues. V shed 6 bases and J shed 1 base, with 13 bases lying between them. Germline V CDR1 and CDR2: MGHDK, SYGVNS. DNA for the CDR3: TGTGCCAGCAGACGCACAGGAGCGTCTGGAAACACCATATATTTT. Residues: CASRRTGASGNTIYF.

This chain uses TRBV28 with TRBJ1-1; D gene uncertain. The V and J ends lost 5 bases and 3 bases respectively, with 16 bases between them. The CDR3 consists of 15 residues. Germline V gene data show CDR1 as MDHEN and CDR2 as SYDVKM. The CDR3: CASSGLKGRDTEAFF. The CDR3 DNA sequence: TGTGCCAGCAGTGGCCTGAAAGGGCGGGACACTGAAGCTTTCTTT.

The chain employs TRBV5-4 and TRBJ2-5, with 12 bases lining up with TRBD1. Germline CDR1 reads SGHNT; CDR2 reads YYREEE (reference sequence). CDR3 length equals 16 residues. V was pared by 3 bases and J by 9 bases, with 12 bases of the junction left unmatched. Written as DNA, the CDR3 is TGTGCCAGCAGCTCGGGGGGACAGGGGGCCGCCGAGGCCCAGTACTTC. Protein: CASSSGGQGAAEAQYF.

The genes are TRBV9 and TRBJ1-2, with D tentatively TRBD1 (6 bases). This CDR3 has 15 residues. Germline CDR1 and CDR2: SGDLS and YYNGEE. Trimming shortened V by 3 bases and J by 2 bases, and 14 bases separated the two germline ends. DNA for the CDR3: TGTGCCAGCAGCGCCACGGGACATCCAAACTATGGCTACACCTTC. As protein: CASSATGHPNYGYTF.

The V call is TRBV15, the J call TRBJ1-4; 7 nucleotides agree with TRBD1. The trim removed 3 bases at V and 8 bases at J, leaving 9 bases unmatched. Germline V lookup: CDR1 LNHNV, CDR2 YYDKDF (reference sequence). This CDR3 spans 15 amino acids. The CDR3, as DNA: TGTGCCACCAGCAGGCAAGACAGGGCGGGGGAAAAACTGTTTTTT. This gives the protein CATSRQDRAGEKLFF.

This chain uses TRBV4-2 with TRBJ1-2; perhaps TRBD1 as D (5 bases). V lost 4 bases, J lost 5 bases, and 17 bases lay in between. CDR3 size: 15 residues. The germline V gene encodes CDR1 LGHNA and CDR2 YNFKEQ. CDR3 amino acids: CASSRGGGTGYGYTF. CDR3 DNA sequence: TGTGCCAGCAGCCGAGGCGGAGGGACGGGGTATGGCTACACCTTC.

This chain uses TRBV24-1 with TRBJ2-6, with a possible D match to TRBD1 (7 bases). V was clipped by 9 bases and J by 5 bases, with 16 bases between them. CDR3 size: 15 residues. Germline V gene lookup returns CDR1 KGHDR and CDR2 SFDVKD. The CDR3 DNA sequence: TGTGCCACCGGCGCAGGGGGGCGGAGGGCCAACGTCCTGACTTTC. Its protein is CATGAGGRRANVLTF.

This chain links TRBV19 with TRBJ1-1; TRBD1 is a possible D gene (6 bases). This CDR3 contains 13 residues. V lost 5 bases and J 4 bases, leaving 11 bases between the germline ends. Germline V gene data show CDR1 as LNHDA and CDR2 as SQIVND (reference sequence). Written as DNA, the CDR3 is TGTGCCAGTAGTTTTACAGGGAGCACTGAAGCTTTCTTT. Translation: CASSFTGSTEAFF.

The DNA of the CDR3 is TGTGCCAGCTTGAGGAACAGGGGGTTACTTTTTAATTCACCCCTCCACTTT. It translates to CASLRNRGLLFNSPLHF. This chain connects TRBV13 to TRBJ1-6, with 8 bases lining up with TRBD1. The CDR3 covers 17 residues. V was clipped by 8 bases and J by 6 bases; unmatched bases: 15. Germline V CDR1 and CDR2: PRHDT, FYEKMQ (reference sequence).